The next 25 T cell receptor beta chains were all read from a single sample in a study of cytomegalovirus exposure and HLA in healthy donors. This PCR relied on a set of 60 Vbeta primers and 13 Jbeta primers. Repertoires were generated with immunoSEQ multiplex PCR, while TCRdb's copy carries only in-frame clones and drops some. Here the sample spans about 76,000 clones, just under 80% being singletons. The sample taken for sequencing was PBMCs. The receptor source for this set is a woman aged 40-49 years in good health and CMV-seropositive.

The V and J genes are TRBV6-5 and TRBJ1-6, with D maybe TRBD1 (5 bases). V lost 2 bases, J lost 5 bases, and 10 bases lay in between. Germline V CDR1 and CDR2: MNHEY, SVGAGI. CDR3 length equals 15 residues. The CDR3 loop reads CASSYLDSDNSPLHF. Written as DNA, the CDR3 is TGTGCCAGCAGTTACCTCGACAGCGATAATTCACCCCTCCACTTT.

The CDR3, as DNA: TGCGCCAGCAGCGAGGTGGGTCATTCACCCCTCCACTTT. It translates to CASSEVGHSPLHF. This chain links TRBV5-1 with TRBJ1-6; D gene ambiguous. With 4 bases removed from V and 8 bases from J, the gap between germline ends came to 10 bases. Germline V CDR1 and CDR2: SGHRS, YFSETQ. The CDR3 runs 13 residues.

The chain joins TRBV7-6 to TRBJ2-5; 7 bases line up with TRBD1. J gave up 5 bases and V 1 base, and 10 bases lay outside the gene matches. Germline V gene sequence: CDR1 SGHVS, CDR2 FNYEAQ. The CDR3 has 16 residues. The CDR3 sequence is CASSLGVTGLRETQYF. CDR3 DNA sequence: TGTGCCAGCAGCTTAGGGGTGACAGGGCTTCGGGAGACCCAGTACTTC.

V gene TRBV5-4 combines with J gene TRBJ1-1; D ambiguous. CDR1 is SGHNT and CDR2 is YYREEE in the germline V gene (reference sequence). Trimming cost V 4 bases and J 2 bases, with 9 bases left between them. CDR3 length: 13 amino acids. CDR3 residues: CASSRRINTEAFF. The CDR3 DNA reads as TGTGCCAGCAGCCGGAGGATTAACACTGAAGCTTTCTTT. Full variable domain (missing parts from reference TRBV5-4 and TRBJ1-1): ETGVTQSPTHLIKTRGQQVTLRCSSQSGHNTVSWYQQALGQGPQFIFQYYREEENGRGNFPPRFSGLQFPNYSSELNVNALELDDSALYLCASSRRINTEAFFGQGTRLTVV.

In this sample, this clone turned up once. The chain links TRBV7-7 to TRBJ1-1; D not resolved. This CDR3 has 13 amino acids. Deletions cut 3 bases from V and 8 bases from J, with 13 bases between. The V gene's germline CDR1 is SSHAT and CDR2 FNYEAQ (reference sequence). In DNA, the CDR3 is TGTGCCAGCAGCTTTACGGACGGGGAAGAAGCTTTCTTT. It is translated as CASSFTDGEEAFF.

The chain joins TRBV7-6 to TRBJ2-2, with 9 positions matching TRBD1. The CDR3 covers 13 residues. The germline V gene has CDR1 SGHVS and CDR2 FNYEAQ. With 4 bases clipped from V and 6 bases from J, the junction kept 0 bases outside the gene matches. CDR3 amino acids: CASSWTGAGELFF. CDR3 bases: TGTGCCAGCAGCTGGACAGGGGCCGGGGAGCTGTTTTTT.

This sequence joins TRBV7-2 and TRBJ2-4, with D perhaps TRBD1 (6 bases). V lost 2 bases to trimming and J lost 2 bases, with 13 bases between them. Germline assignment: CDR1 SGHTA and CDR2 FQGNSA. This CDR3 region has 16 residues. As DNA, the CDR3 is TGTGCCAGCAGCTTAATGGGGGCAGGGACCAAAAACATTCAGTACTTC. Translation gives CASSLMGAGTKNIQYF. Full variable domain (outside the CDR3, taken from reference TRBV7-2 and TRBJ2-4): GAGVSQSPSNKVTEKGKDVELRCDPISGHTALYWYRQSLGQGLEFLIYFQGNSAPDKSGLPSDRFSAERTGGSVSTLTIQRTQQEDSAVYLCASSLMGAGTKNIQYFGAGTRLSVL.

The chain recombines TRBV27 with TRBJ1-4, with D maybe TRBD1 (5 bases). The CDR3 contains 16 residues. Trimming removed 3 bases at V and 2 bases at J, with 13 bases between. In germline, CDR1 is MNHEY, CDR2 SMNVEV (reference sequence). The CDR3 spells CASSFLLGGTNEKLFF. The CDR3 bases are TGTGCCAGCAGTTTCCTCCTCGGGGGGACTAATGAAAAACTGTTTTTT.

The chain joins TRBV7-8 to TRBJ1-2; 9 bases align to TRBD1. This CDR3 has 15 residues. Per germline, CDR1 SGHVS and CDR2 FQNEAQ. The junction had 13 bases not matched to a gene; V was cut back by 5 bases and J by 9 bases. DNA of the CDR3: TGTGCCAGCAGCAGGGGGACAGGGTACAGAGTTAGCTACACCTTC. Translated, it gives CASSRGTGYRVSYTF.

The sample holds one count of this clone. DNA for the CDR3: TGTGCCAGCAGCCCTGGACACGGGCGGGGTGAGCAGTACTTC. Its translation is CASSPGHGRGEQYF. The chain couples TRBV9 to TRBJ2-7; D may be TRBD2 (6 bases). V lost 4 bases, J lost 7 bases, and 18 bases lay in between. The CDR3 contains 14 residues. The V gene's germline CDR1 is SGDLS and CDR2 YYNGEE.

The V call is TRBV7-9, the J call TRBJ2-7, with TRBD1 identical over 10 bases. V lost 5 bases and J lost 4; bases outside the gene matches: 8. This CDR3 region has 15 residues. Looked up from germline, CDR1 is SEHNR and CDR2 is FQNEAQ (reference sequence). The CDR3 bases are TGTGCCAGCAGCAGCCTACGACAGGGGGCATACGAGCAGTACTTC. Encoded protein: CASSSLRQGAYEQYF.

The gene calls are TRBV7-6 and TRBJ2-3; 14 bases agree with TRBD2. The CDR3 has 18 residues. CDR1 SGHVS and CDR2 FNYEAQ come from the germline V gene. V lost 1 base to trimming and J lost 5 bases; unmatched junction nucleotides: 8. CDR3 residues: CASSLGTSGGPLGDTQYF. Written as DNA, the CDR3 is TGTGCCAGCAGCTTAGGGACTAGCGGGGGGCCTCTGGGAGATACGCAGTATTTT.

This clone was picked up one time. V usage is TRBV5-6 and J usage is TRBJ2-1; TRBD2 agrees at 12 bases. The V segment lost 4 bases and the J segment 4 bases; nucleotides outside the gene matches: 12. Germline values: CDR1 SGHDT, CDR2 YYEEEE. This CDR3 comprises 18 residues. The CDR3 DNA follows: TGTGCCAGCAGCACCTCACTTCTAGCGGGGGGGAAGTACAATGAGCAGTTCTTC. It is translated as CASSTSLLAGGKYNEQFF.

The chain employs TRBV2 and TRBJ1-2, with D perhaps matching TRBD1 (5 bases). Trimming took 7 bases from V and 8 from J, leaving 20 bases between them. CDR1 and CDR2 from the germline V gene are SNHLY and FYNNEI. CDR3 length equals 14 residues. The CDR3 loop reads CASNLLQGSTGYTF. As DNA, the CDR3 is TGTGCCAGCAATCTCCTCCAGGGTTCGACAGGCTACACCTTC.

This chain links TRBV5-6 with TRBJ2-7; the D gene is possibly TRBD2 (5 bases). Germline values: CDR1 SGHDT, CDR2 YYEEEE. V was shortened by 0 bases and J by 2 bases, with 9 bases between the two germline ends. The CDR3 extends over 14 amino acids. CDR3 bases: TGTGCCAGCAGCTTGGGGTCCGGGACCTACGAGCAGTACTTC. Translating gives CASSLGSGTYEQYF.

V usage is TRBV25-1 and J usage is TRBJ1-3, with D perhaps TRBD1 (5 bases). The V gene lost 2 bases and the J gene lost 0 bases, with 8 bases spanning the gap. The CDR3 length is 15 residues. Per the germline V gene, CDR1 is MGHDK and CDR2 is SYGVNS. This chain's CDR3 is CASSEPGRSGNTIYF. The CDR3 nucleotides read TGTGCCAGCAGTGAACCAGGGCGCTCTGGAAACACCATATATTTT.

This rearrangement joins TRBV30 to TRBJ1-2, with 9 bases fitting TRBD1. V was clipped by 3 bases and J by 4 bases; unmatched bases: 9. The CDR3 consists of 15 residues. CDR1 and CDR2 (germline): GTSNPN, SVGIG (reference sequence). This chain's CDR3 is CAWSFRTGAGYGYTF. The CDR3 region has the DNA TGTGCCTGGAGCTTTCGGACAGGGGCGGGCTATGGCTACACCTTC.

This chain uses TRBV7-8 with TRBJ1-1; D is unresolved. Germline V gene data show CDR1 as SGHVS and CDR2 as FQNEAQ. Trimming took 6 bases from V and 0 from J, leaving 11 bases between them. The CDR3 is 14 amino acids. The CDR3, as DNA: TGTGCCAGCAGTTTGGCCTTCTTGAACACTGAAGCTTTCTTT. Translated, it gives CASSLAFLNTEAFF.

The rearrangement uses TRBV11-2 and TRBJ2-7; D possibly corresponds to TRBD1 (5 bases). Trimming took 5 bases from V and 2 from J, leaving 10 bases between them. CDR3 length: 13 amino acids. CDR1 and CDR2 (germline): SGHAT, FQNNGV. The CDR3 region is CASSPDRAYEQYF. The CDR3 DNA is TGTGCCAGCAGCCCCGACAGAGCCTACGAGCAGTACTTC.

V and J are TRBV5-4 and TRBJ1-3; 7 positions match TRBD1. The CDR3 spans 14 residues. CDR1 is SGHNT and CDR2 is YYREEE in the germline V gene (reference sequence). The V gene end was trimmed by 2 bases and the J gene end by 2 bases; junction bases not matched to a gene: 1. The chain's CDR3 is CASSFRGAGNTIYF. The CDR3 DNA reads TGTGCCAGCAGCTTCAGGGGGGCTGGAAACACCATATATTTT. Complete variable domain (other parts from reference TRBV5-4 and TRBJ1-3): ETGVTQSPTHLIKTRGQQVTLRCSSQSGHNTVSWYQQALGQGPQFIFQYYREEENGRGNFPPRFSGLQFPNYSSELNVNALELDDSALYLCASSFRGAGNTIYFGEGSWLTVV.

The genes are TRBV9 and TRBJ1-4; 8 nucleotides line up with TRBD1. V gave up 0 bases and J gave up 8 bases; unmatched junction bases: 9. CDR3 length: 16 residues. Germline V lookup: CDR1 SGDLS, CDR2 YYNGEE. The CDR3 sequence is CASSVAEAWTGEKLFF. The DNA for the CDR3 is TGTGCCAGCAGCGTAGCTGAGGCCTGGACAGGGGAAAAACTGTTTTTT.

V gene TRBV14 combines with J gene TRBJ2-5; 11 nucleotides align to TRBD2. The CDR3 covers 14 residues. With 4 bases clipped from V and 11 bases from J, the junction kept 9 bases outside the gene matches. CDR1 SGHDN and CDR2 FVKESK come from the germline V gene. The DNA of the CDR3 is TGTGCCAGCAGCCCGGGACTAGCGGTAGGGGAGCAGTACTTC. Amino acid sequence: CASSPGLAVGEQYF.

This chain joins TRBV4-1 and TRBJ1-2; D is undetermined. CDR3 length: 15 amino acids. Germline-derived CDR1 and CDR2 are MGHRA and YSYEKL. V shed 6 bases and J shed 2 bases, with 16 bases lying between them. CDR3 sequence reads: CASRPGIGLNYGYTF. The CDR3 region has the DNA TGCGCCAGCAGACCCGGGATAGGGCTAAACTATGGCTACACCTTC.

The gene calls are TRBV15 and TRBJ1-5, with D hard to call. Per germline, CDR1 LNHNV and CDR2 YYDKDF (reference sequence). The CDR3 contains 14 residues. V lost 5 bases, J lost 4 bases, and 12 bases lay in between. CDR3 sequence reads: CATSPPTDNQPQHF. The DNA for the CDR3 is TGTGCCACCAGCCCCCCCACAGATAATCAGCCCCAGCATTTT. The full variable domain, in which reference TRBV15 and TRBJ1-5 provide the parts outside the CDR3, is DAMVIQNPRYQVTQFGKPVTLSCSQTLNHNVMYWYQQKSSQAPKLLFHYYDKDFNNEADTPDNFQSRRPNTSFCFLDIRSPGLGDTAMYLCATSPPTDNQPQHFGDGTRLSIL.

This clone was observed a handful of times. The chain uses TRBV5-6 and TRBJ2-7; no reliable D call. The V gene's germline CDR1 is SGHDT and CDR2 YYEEEE. The ends were cut back, 4 bases at V and 3 bases at J, with 5 bases in the middle. The CDR3 length is 11 residues. The CDR3 protein is CASSILYEQYF. CDR3 coding DNA: TGTGCCAGCAGCATCCTCTACGAGCAGTACTTC. The full variable domain, in which reference TRBV5-6 and TRBJ2-7 provide the parts outside the CDR3, is DAGVTQSPTHLIKTRGQQVTLRCSPKSGHDTVSWYQQALGQGPQFIFQYYEEEERQRGNFPDRFSGHQFPNYSSELNVNALLLGDSALYLCASSILYEQYFGPGTRLTVT.